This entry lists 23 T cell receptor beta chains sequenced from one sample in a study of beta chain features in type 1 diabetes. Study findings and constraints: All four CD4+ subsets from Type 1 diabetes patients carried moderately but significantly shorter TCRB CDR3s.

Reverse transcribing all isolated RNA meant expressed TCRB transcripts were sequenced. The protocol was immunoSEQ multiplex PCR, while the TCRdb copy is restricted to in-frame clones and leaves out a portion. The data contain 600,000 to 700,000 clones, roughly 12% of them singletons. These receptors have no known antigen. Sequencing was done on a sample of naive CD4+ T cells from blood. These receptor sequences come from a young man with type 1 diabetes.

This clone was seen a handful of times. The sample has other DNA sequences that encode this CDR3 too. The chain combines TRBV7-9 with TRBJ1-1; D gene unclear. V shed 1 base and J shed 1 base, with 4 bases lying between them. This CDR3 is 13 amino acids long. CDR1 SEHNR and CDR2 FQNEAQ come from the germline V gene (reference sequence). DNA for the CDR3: TGTGCCAGCAGCTTAGGAGCGAACACTGAAGCTTTCTTT. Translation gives CASSLGANTEAFF.

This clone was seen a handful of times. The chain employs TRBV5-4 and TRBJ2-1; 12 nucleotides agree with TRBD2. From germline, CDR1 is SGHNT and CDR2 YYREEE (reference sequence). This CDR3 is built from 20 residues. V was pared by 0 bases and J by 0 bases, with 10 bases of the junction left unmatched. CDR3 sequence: CASSLAGLAGTSSSYNEQFF. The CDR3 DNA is TGTGCCAGCAGCTTGGCCGGACTAGCGGGGACATCGAGCTCCTACAATGAGCAGTTCTTC.

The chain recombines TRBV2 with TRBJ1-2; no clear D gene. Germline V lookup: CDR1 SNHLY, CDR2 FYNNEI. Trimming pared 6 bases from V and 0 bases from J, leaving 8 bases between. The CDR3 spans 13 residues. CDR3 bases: TGTGCCAGCAGGCCAGGTGCTAACTATGGCTACACCTTC. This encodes CASRPGANYGYTF. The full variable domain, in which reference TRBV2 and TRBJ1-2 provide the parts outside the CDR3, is EPEVTQTPSHQVTQMGQEVILRCVPISNHLYFYWYRQILGQKVEFLVSFYNNEISEKSEIFDDQFSVERPDGSNFTLKIRSTKLEDSAMYFCASRPGANYGYTFGSGTRLTVV.

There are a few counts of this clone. CDR3 loop: CASSLAGIDGYTF. The DNA for the CDR3 is TGTGCCAGCAGCTTAGCGGGGATCGATGGCTACACCTTC. The chain recombines TRBV7-2 with TRBJ1-2; D unresolved. The CDR3 is 13 amino acids. From germline, CDR1 is SGHTA and CDR2 FQGNSA. The germline V and J ends were trimmed by 0 bases and 6 bases, with 8 bases remaining between them.

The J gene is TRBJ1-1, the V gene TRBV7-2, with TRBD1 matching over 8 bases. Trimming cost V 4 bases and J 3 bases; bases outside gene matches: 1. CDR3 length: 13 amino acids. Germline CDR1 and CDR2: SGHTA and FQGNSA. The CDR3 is CASSSGQDTEAFF. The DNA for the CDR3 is TGTGCCAGCAGCTCGGGACAGGACACTGAAGCTTTCTTT.

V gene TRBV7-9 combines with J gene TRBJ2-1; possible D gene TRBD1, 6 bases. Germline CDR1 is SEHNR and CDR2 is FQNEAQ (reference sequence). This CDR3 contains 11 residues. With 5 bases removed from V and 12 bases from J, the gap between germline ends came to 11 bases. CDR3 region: CASSADRTQFF. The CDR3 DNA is TGTGCCAGCAGCGCCGACAGGACGCAGTTCTTC.

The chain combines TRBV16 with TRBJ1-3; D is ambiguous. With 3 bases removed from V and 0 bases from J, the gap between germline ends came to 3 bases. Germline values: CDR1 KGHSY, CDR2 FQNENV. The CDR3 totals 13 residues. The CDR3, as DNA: TGTGCCAGCAGCCAGACCTCTGGAAACACCATATATTTT. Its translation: CASSQTSGNTIYF.

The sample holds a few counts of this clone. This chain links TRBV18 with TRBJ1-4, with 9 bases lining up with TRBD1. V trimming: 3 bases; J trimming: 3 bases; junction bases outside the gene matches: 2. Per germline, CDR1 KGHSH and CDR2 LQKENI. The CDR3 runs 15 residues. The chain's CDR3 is CASSPDRGPNEKLFF. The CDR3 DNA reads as TGTGCCAGCTCACCGGACAGGGGACCTAATGAAAAACTGTTTTTT.

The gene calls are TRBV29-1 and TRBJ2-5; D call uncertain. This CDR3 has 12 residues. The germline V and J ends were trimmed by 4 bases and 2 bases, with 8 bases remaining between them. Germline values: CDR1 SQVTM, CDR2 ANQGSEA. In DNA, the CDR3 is TGCAGCGTTGCTCAAAGTCAAGAGACCCAGTACTTC. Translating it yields CSVAQSQETQYF.

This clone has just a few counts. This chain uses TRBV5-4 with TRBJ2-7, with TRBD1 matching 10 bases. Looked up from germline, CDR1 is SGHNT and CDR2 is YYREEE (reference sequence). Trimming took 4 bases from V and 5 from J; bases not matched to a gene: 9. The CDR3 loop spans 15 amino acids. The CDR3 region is CASSTGTGVLHEQYF. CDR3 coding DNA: TGTGCCAGCAGCACTGGGACAGGGGTCCTCCACGAGCAGTACTTC.

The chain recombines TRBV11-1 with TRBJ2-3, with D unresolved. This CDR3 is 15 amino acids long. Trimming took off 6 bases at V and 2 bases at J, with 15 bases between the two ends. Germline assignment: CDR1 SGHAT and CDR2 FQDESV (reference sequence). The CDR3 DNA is TGTGCCAGCAGTCCCCGGACCCTACTCACAGATACGCAGTATTTT. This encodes CASSPRTLLTDTQYF.

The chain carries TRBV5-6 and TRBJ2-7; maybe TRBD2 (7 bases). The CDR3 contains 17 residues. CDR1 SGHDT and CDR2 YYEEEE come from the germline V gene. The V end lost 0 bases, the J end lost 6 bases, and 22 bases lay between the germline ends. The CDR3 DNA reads TGTGCCAGCAGCTTGGGAGGTGCGGGGGCCACCGGATTCGAGCAGTACTTC. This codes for CASSLGGAGATGFEQYF.

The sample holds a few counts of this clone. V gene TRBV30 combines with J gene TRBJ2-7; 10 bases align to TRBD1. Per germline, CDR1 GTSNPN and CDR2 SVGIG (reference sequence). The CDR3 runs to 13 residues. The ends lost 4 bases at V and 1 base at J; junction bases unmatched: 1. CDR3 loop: CAWMGQGSYEQYF. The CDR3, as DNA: TGTGCCTGGATGGGACAGGGGTCCTACGAGCAGTACTTC. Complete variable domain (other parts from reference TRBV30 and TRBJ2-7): SQTIHQWPATLVQPVGSPLSLECTVEGTSNPNLYWYRQAAGRGLQLLFYSVGIGQISSEVPQNLSASRPQDRQFILSSKKLLLSDSGFYLCAWMGQGSYEQYFGPGTRLTVT.

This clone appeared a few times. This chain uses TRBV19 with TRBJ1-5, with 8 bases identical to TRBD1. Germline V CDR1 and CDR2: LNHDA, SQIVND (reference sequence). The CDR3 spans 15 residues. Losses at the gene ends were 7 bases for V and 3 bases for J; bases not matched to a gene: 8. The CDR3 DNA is TGTGCCAGTACTGTTGACAGGGGCCTCAATCAGCCCCAGCATTTT. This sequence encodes CASTVDRGLNQPQHF.

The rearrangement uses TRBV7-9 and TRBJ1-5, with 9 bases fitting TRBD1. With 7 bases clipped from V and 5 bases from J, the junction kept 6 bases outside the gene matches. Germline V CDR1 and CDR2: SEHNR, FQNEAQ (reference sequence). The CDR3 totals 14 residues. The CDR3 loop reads CASTPDRGDQPQHF. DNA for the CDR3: TGTGCCAGCACCCCGGACAGGGGAGATCAGCCCCAGCATTTT.

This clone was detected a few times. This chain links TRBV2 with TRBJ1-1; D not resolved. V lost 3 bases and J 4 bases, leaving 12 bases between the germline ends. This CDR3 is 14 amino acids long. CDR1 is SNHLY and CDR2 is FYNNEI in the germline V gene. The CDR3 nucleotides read TGTGCCAGCAGTGACATCGCGGGGAGCACTGAAGCTTTCTTT. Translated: CASSDIAGSTEAFF.

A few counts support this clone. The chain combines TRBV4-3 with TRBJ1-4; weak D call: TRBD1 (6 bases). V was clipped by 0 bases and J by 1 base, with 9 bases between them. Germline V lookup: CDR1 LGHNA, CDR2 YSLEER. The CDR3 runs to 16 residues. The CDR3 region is CASSQDPRGTNEKLFF. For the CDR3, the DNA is TGCGCCAGCAGCCAAGATCCCAGGGGAACTAATGAAAAACTGTTTTTT.

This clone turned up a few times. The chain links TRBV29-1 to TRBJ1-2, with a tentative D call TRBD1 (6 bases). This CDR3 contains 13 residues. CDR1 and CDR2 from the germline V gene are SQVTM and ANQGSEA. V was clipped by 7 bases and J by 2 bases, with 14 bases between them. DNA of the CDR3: TGCAGCGGATCCCGGGACATAAACTATGGCTACACCTTC. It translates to CSGSRDINYGYTF.

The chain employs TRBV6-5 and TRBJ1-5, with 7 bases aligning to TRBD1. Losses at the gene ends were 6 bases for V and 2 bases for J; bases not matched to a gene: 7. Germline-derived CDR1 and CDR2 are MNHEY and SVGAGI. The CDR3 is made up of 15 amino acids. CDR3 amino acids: CASSQTGLGNQPQHF. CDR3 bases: TGTGCCAGCAGCCAGACAGGGCTCGGCAATCAGCCCCAGCATTTT.

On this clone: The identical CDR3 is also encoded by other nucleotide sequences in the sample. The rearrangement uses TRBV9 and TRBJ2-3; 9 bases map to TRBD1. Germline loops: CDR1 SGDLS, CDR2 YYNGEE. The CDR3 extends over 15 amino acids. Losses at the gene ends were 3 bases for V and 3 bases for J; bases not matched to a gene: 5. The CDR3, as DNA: TGTGCCAGCAGCGGCCGGGACAGGGTGACAGATACGCAGTATTTT. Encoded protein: CASSGRDRVTDTQYF.

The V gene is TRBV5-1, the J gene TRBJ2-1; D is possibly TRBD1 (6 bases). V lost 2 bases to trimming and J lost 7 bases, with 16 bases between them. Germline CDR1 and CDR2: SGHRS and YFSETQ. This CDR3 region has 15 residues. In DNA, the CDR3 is TGCGCCAGCAGCTTTGGTCAGGGGACACCGAATGAGCAGTTCTTC. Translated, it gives CASSFGQGTPNEQFF.

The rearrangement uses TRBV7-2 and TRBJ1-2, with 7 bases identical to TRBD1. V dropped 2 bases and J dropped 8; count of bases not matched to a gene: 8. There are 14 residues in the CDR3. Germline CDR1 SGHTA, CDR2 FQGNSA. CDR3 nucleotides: TGTGCCAGCAGCTTACCGACCTCGACAGGGGGCTACACCTTC. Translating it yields CASSLPTSTGGYTF. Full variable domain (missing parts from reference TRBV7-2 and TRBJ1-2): GAGVSQSPSNKVTEKGKDVELRCDPISGHTALYWYRQSLGQGLEFLIYFQGNSAPDKSGLPSDRFSAERTGGSVSTLTIQRTQQEDSAVYLCASSLPTSTGGYTFGSGTRLTVV.

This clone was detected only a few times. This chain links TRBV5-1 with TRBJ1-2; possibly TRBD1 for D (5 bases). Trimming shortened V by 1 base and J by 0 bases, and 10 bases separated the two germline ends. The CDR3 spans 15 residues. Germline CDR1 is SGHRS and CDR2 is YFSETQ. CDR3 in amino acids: CASSLRTGPNYGYTF. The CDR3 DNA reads TGCGCCAGCAGCTTGAGAACAGGCCCTAACTATGGCTACACCTTC.